This T cell receptor beta chain comes out of a study of blood T cell repertoires in COVID-19. On the study more broadly: The United States, Italy and Spain provided the acute and convalescent COVID-19 samples. The cDNA or gDNA used as material had been derived from T cells, B-cell-depleted T cells, or PBMCs.

Some clones are missing from TCRdb's copy, which holds only in-frame ones; the method was immunoSEQ multiplex PCR. The sample holds some 180,000 clones, about four fifths seen once. The length of the CDR3 is 14 residues. Per germline, CDR1 MNHEY and CDR2 SVGAGI. V shed 8 bases and J 3 bases; nucleotides not matched to a gene: 8. Patients in Seattle were enrolled during active infection, then followed longitudinally. Sequences were obtained from peripheral blood. This clonotype was obtained from a woman of 80 years or more with COVID-19, enrolled during active disease. The chain recombines TRBV6-5 with TRBJ1-2, with 8 bases identical to TRBD1. CDR3 nucleotides: TGTGCCAGCGGACAGGGCGTGGAGGACTATGGCTACACCTTC. Translation: CASGQGVEDYGYTF.